What follows are 25 T cell receptor beta chains derived from one specimen sequenced in a study of early T cells in non-severe SARS-CoV-2 infection. MiXCR was run by TCRdb on the 5' RACE reads, yielding one entry per CDR3 protein. The sample consists of about 57,000 distinct CDR3 sequences, roughly 10% of them appearing once. Sequenced input: whole blood. Receptors were obtained from an adult who was a healthcare worker with PCR-confirmed SARS-CoV-2 infection or an uninfected control (not recorded which).

The sample holds many counts of this clonotype. The chain employs TRBV5-3 and TRBJ2-4; either TRBD1 or TRBD2 may supply D (5 bases each). TRBV5-3 is identified as an open reading frame with a role that is uncertain. Trimming cost V 1 base and J 6 bases, with 20 bases left between them. The CDR3 contains 17 residues. CDR3 sequence: CARSLWAQGVYGNIQYF. CDR3 sequence (DNA): TGTGCCAGAAGCTTGTGGGCGCAGGGAGTATACGGAAACATTCAGTACTTC.

This clonotype was detected many times. The chain uses TRBV10-3 and TRBJ2-7; 8 bases align to TRBD1. The germline CDR1 and CDR2 sequences are ENHRY and SYGVKD. The CDR3 is made up of 15 amino acids. The J segment lost 2 bases and the V segment lost 4 bases, leaving 7 bases of the junction unmatched. CDR3 DNA sequence: TGTGCCATCAGTGGTGGACAGGGTAAACCCTACGAGCAGTACTTC. Translating it yields CAISGGQGKPYEQYF.

The CDR3 DNA is TGCAGTGCTAGGCCTCCCGGGACAGGGAAGAACGAGCAGTACTTC. It specifies CSARPPGTGKNEQYF. The V and J genes are TRBV20-1 and TRBJ2-7; 9 bases agree with TRBD1. The CDR3 spans 15 residues. Trimming removed 3 bases from V and 5 bases from J; junction bases left unmatched: 11. Germline V gene data show CDR1 as DFQATT and CDR2 as SNEGSKA (reference sequence).

This clonotype was counted at least ten times. This chain uses TRBV7-3 with TRBJ2-1; TRBD1 might be the D (6 bases). The CDR3 is made up of 13 amino acids. V was clipped by 5 bases and J by 7 bases, with 12 bases between them. Germline V CDR1 and CDR2: SGHTA, FQGTGA. CDR3 DNA sequence: TGTGCCAGCAGCCTACAGGGTATGAATGAGCAGTTCTTC. Its protein product is CASSLQGMNEQFF.

The genes are TRBV6-1 and TRBJ1-4; a weak D match, TRBD1 (5 bases). V was clipped by 2 bases and J by 0 bases, with 16 bases between them. There are 18 residues in the CDR3. Germline CDR1 is MNHNS and CDR2 is SASEGT. CDR3 bases: TGTGCCAGCAGTGAATGGGGTCTAGGGACTGCAACTAATGAAAAACTGTTTTTT. Its protein product is CASSEWGLGTATNEKLFF.

This clonotype was recorded many times. This chain uses TRBV5-1 with TRBJ2-3; D is ambiguous. Trimming took 7 bases from V and 0 from J, leaving 12 bases between them. The CDR3 runs to 14 residues. In germline, CDR1 is SGHRS, CDR2 YFSETQ. In DNA, the CDR3 is TGCGCCAGCTGGCTGGTAGGGAGCACAGATACGCAGTATTTT. Translating it yields CASWLVGSTDTQYF. The variable domain in full, completed from reference TRBV5-1 and TRBJ2-3, reads KAGVTQTPRYLIKTRGQQVTLSCSPISGHRSVSWYQQTPGQGLQFLFEYFSETQRNKGNFPGRFSGRQFSNSRSEMNVSTLELGDSALYLCASWLVGSTDTQYFGPGTRLTVL.

The chain recombines TRBV6-2 or TRBV6-3 with TRBJ2-1; 7 bases match TRBD1. The germline V gene has CDR1 MNHEY and CDR2 SVGEGT. The CDR3 length is 15 residues. The V segment lost 1 base and the J segment 7 bases; nucleotides outside the gene matches: 7. The CDR3, as DNA: TGTGCCAGCAGTTACTACCCCGACAGGGAAAATGAGCAGTTCTTC. This gives the protein CASSYYPDRENEQFF.

In its sample, this clonotype was seen a few times. The chain couples TRBV18 to TRBJ2-5; D not certain. Trimming stripped 3 bases from V and 3 bases from J, with 8 bases between. Germline V gives CDR1 KGHSH, CDR2 LQKENI. The CDR3 is 13 amino acids. In DNA form, the CDR3 reads TGTGCCAGCTCACCTCAGGTAGAAGAGACCCAGTACTTC. It translates to CASSPQVEETQYF.

There are many counts of this clonotype. The CDR3 DNA follows: TGTGCCTGGAGTATACAGCTCCGTACGCAGTATTTT. Translation: CAWSIQLRTQYF. The genes are TRBV30 and TRBJ2-3, with D hard to call. The CDR3 runs to 12 residues. V was trimmed by 2 bases and J by 8 bases, leaving 11 bases between them. Germline V gene sequence: CDR1 GTSNPN, CDR2 SVGIG (reference sequence).

This clonotype was picked up many times. The chain uses TRBV12-3 or TRBV12-4 and TRBJ1-2; tentatively, D is TRBD1 (6 bases). This CDR3 has 13 amino acids. V gave up 4 bases and J gave up 7 bases, with 13 bases separating them. The CDR3: CASSYREAGGYTF. CDR3 coding DNA: TGTGCCAGCAGTTACAGGGAAGCGGGTGGCTACACCTTC.

The V and J genes are TRBV19 and TRBJ1-2; D call uncertain. The V end lost 4 bases, the J end lost 4 bases, and 13 bases lay between the germline ends. Germline V lookup: CDR1 LNHDA, CDR2 SQIVND (reference sequence). The CDR3 spans 14 residues. The CDR3, as DNA: TGTGCCAGTAGTACCTCAACGGGAGGCTATGGCTACACCTTC. It codes for CASSTSTGGYGYTF.

In this sample, this clonotype turned up a few times. The rearrangement links TRBV20-1 to TRBJ2-5, with D uncertain. The germline CDR1 and CDR2 sequences are DFQATT and SNEGSKA (reference sequence). The germline V and J ends were trimmed by 1 base and 5 bases, with 14 bases remaining between them. The CDR3 covers 14 residues. The CDR3 protein is CSARVGIGKETQYF. CDR3 DNA sequence: TGCAGTGCTAGAGTTGGTATCGGAAAGGAGACCCAGTACTTC.

A few counts support this clonotype. The chain uses TRBV7-8 and TRBJ1-5; tentative D call: TRBD1 (5 bases). The CDR3 is 16 amino acids. CDR1 and CDR2 from the germline V gene are SGHVS and FQNEAQ. V was trimmed by 5 bases and J by 9 bases, leaving 23 bases between them. The CDR3 coding sequence is TGTGCCAGCAGCGCGAGCCTTCGGCAGGGCGAGCTGCCCCAGCATTTT. It specifies CASSASLRQGELPQHF.

This clonotype was counted between two and nine times. The J gene is TRBJ1-6, the V gene TRBV10-2; 11 positions agree with TRBD1. Germline values: CDR1 WSHSY, CDR2 SAAADI. V dropped 5 bases and J dropped 5; count of bases not matched to a gene: 2. This CDR3 has 15 residues. This CDR3 is CASSPGQGDNSPLHF. CDR3 in DNA: TGCGCCAGCAGTCCGGGACAGGGGGATAATTCACCCCTCCACTTT.

This clonotype appeared many times. This chain joins TRBV3-1 and TRBJ1-4, with a tentative D call TRBD1 (5 bases). The CDR3 covers 14 residues. The V end lost 0 bases, the J end lost 7 bases, and 9 bases lay between the germline ends. Germline assignment: CDR1 LGHDT and CDR2 YNNKEL (reference sequence). The CDR3 region has the DNA TGTGCCAGCAGCCAAGATCCTGACAGTGAAAAACTGTTTTTT. As protein: CASSQDPDSEKLFF.

This clonotype has more than one count but fewer than ten. The CDR3 protein is CASSQRTSVNTGELFF. The CDR3 DNA is TGCGCCAGCAGCCAAAGGACTAGCGTTAACACCGGGGAGCTGTTTTTT. The V and J genes are TRBV4-3 and TRBJ2-2, with 9 nucleotides matching TRBD2. J lost 2 bases, V lost 2 bases, and 3 bases had no gene match. CDR3 length equals 16 residues. Germline V gene lookup returns CDR1 LGHNA and CDR2 YSLEER.

In its sample, this clonotype was seen many times. The rearrangement joins TRBV6-5 to TRBJ2-7; D is possibly TRBD1 (6 bases). The ends were cut back, 6 bases at V and 3 bases at J, with 6 bases in the middle. CDR3 size: 11 residues. Germline values: CDR1 MNHEY, CDR2 SVGAGI. The CDR3 nucleotides read TGTGCCAGCAGGGACAGCTACGAGCAGTACTTC. Translation: CASRDSYEQYF.

The chain combines TRBV6-5 with TRBJ2-7; tentatively, D is TRBD1 (6 bases). The CDR3 loop spans 16 amino acids. Trimming removed 4 bases from V and 2 bases from J, with 18 bases in between. CDR1 is MNHEY, CDR2 SVGAGI, per germline. The CDR3 is CASSSKQGIGTYEQYF. CDR3 nucleotide sequence: TGTGCCAGCAGTTCTAAACAGGGTATTGGTACCTACGAGCAGTACTTC.

V usage is TRBV7-6 and J usage is TRBJ1-2; TRBD1 matches 8 bases. The CDR3 extends over 15 amino acids. V was clipped by 1 base and J by 7 bases; unmatched bases: 8. CDR1 SGHVS and CDR2 FNYEAQ come from the germline V gene. The CDR3 loop is CASSLEETGAAGYTF. CDR3 coding DNA: TGTGCCAGCAGCTTAGAAGAGACAGGGGCTGCTGGCTACACCTTC.

This clonotype was counted between two and nine times. This chain connects TRBV7-9 to TRBJ1-2; tentatively, D is TRBD1 (6 bases). This CDR3 is 17 amino acids long. Germline V gene sequence: CDR1 SEHNR, CDR2 FQNEAQ (reference sequence). Trimming took 1 base from V and 0 from J, leaving 15 bases between them. In DNA form, the CDR3 reads TGTGCCAGCAGCTTAGAGAAGGGGGGCCGCGCTAACTATGGCTACACCTTC. It specifies CASSLEKGGRANYGYTF. The whole variable domain, remainder taken from reference TRBV7-9 and TRBJ1-2, is DTGVSQNPRHKITKRGQNVTFRCDPISEHNRLYWYRQTLGQGPEFLTYFQNEAQLEKSRLLSDRFSAERPKGSFSTLEIQRTEQGDSAMYLCASSLEKGGRANYGYTFGSGTRLTVV.

This clonotype was detected a few times. J is TRBJ1-1 and V is TRBV29-1; 7 bases align to TRBD1. The CDR3 is 16 amino acids. Germline lookup yields CDR1 SQVTM and CDR2 ANQGSEA. J lost 4 bases, V lost 1 base, and 12 bases had no gene match. CDR3 DNA sequence: TGCAGCGTTGAAGCGCGGACAGGATTCCGTCCCACTGAAGCTTTCTTT. This sequence encodes CSVEARTGFRPTEAFF.

This clonotype showed up many times. The rearrangement links TRBV18 to TRBJ1-5, with TRBD1 matching 9 bases. The CDR3 covers 15 residues. Per the germline V gene, CDR1 is KGHSH and CDR2 is LQKENI. The V segment lost 4 bases and the J segment 6 bases; nucleotides outside the gene matches: 7. The CDR3 sequence: CASSLGQGISQPQHF. The CDR3 bases are TGTGCCAGCTCACTGGGACAGGGAATAAGTCAGCCCCAGCATTTT.

V gene TRBV11-2 combines with J gene TRBJ2-1, with TRBD2 matching over 8 bases. The germline V gene has CDR1 SGHAT and CDR2 FQNNGV. V shed 0 bases, J shed 7 bases, and the junction held 8 bases outside the gene matches. CDR3 length equals 16 residues. The CDR3 sequence is CASSLDLAGRGNEQFF. DNA of the CDR3: TGTGCCAGCAGCTTAGATCTAGCGGGCCGAGGTAATGAGCAGTTCTTC.

Ten or more counts support this clonotype. The chain links TRBV13 to TRBJ2-2; possible D gene TRBD1, 6 bases. V was cut by 5 bases and J by 0 bases, with 13 bases left in between. Per the germline V gene, CDR1 is PRHDT and CDR2 is FYEKMQ (reference sequence). The CDR3 covers 16 residues. The CDR3 region is CASSGPGHSNTGELFF. In nucleotides, the CDR3 is TGTGCCAGCAGCGGACCGGGACACTCGAACACCGGGGAGCTGTTTTTT.

This clonotype was detected many times. The rearrangement joins TRBV7-6 to TRBJ2-1, with 15 positions matching TRBD2. The germline V gene encodes CDR1 SGHVS and CDR2 FNYEAQ. The CDR3 has 22 amino acids. V lost 0 bases to trimming and J lost 4 bases; unmatched junction nucleotides: 16. The CDR3 reads CASSLAPLPGLAGGDPYNEQFF. The CDR3 DNA follows: TGTGCCAGCAGCTTAGCCCCCCTCCCAGGACTAGCGGGAGGGGATCCGTACAATGAGCAGTTCTTC.